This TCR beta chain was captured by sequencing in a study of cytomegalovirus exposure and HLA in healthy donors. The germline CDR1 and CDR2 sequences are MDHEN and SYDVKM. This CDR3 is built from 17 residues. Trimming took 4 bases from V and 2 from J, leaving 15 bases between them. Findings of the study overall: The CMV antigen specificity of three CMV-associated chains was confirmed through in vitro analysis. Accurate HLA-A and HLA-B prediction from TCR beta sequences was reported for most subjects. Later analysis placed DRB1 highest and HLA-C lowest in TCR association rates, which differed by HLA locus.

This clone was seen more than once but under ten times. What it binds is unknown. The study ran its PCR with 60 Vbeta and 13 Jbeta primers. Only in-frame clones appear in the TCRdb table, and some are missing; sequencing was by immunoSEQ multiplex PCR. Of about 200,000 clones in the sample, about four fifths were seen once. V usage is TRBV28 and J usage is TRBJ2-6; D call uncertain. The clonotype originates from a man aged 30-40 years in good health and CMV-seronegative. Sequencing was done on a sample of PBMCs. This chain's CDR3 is CASSSLKGVPGANVLTF. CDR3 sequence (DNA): TGTGCCAGCAGTTCCCTAAAAGGAGTTCCTGGGGCCAACGTCCTGACTTTC.